This paragraph covers one T cell receptor beta chain sequence. The data stem from a study of blood T cells in healthy people across ages. V dropped 8 bases and J dropped 3 bases, with 14 bases sitting between them. Per the germline V gene, CDR1 is LNHDA and CDR2 is SQIVND (reference sequence). The CDR3 is 13 amino acids. The use of a sample-barcoded 5' primer and a J-beta primer mix characterized a second PCR of roughly 7 to 12 cycles. Each CDR3 protein gets one entry after TCRdb re-called the 5' RACE reads with MiXCR. The sample yields about 770,000 distinct CDR3 sequences, under 45% seen once. Specimen: blood. The clonotype comes from a man aged 55 to 70 in good health. The V and J genes are TRBV19 and TRBJ2-7, with a possible D match to TRBD1 (6 bases). CDR3 coding DNA: TGTGCCAGTGCGACAGGCCGAAACTACGAGCAGTACTTC. This translates into CASATGRNYEQYF.